The 9 T cell receptor beta chains listed next were all sequenced from one sample in a study of T cells in Graves' hyperthyroidism and ophthalmopathy. The TCR beta CDR3 regions underwent amplification using RNA transcripts as the source. The primer set for the first-round RT-PCR of the TCR CDR3 was HTBI. TCRdb analysed the multiplex PCR reads with MiXCR anew, one entry per CDR3 protein. This sample carries hundreds of thousands of distinct CDR3 sequences, roughly 45% of them seen once, and the ten largest clones take less than 9.5%. Sequences were obtained from peripheral blood or thyroid tissue (not recorded which). The receptors derive from an adult man with Graves' disease, either hyperthyroidism or ophthalmopathy (not recorded which).

The rearrangement uses TRBV20-1 and TRBJ2-5; 9 bases map to TRBD2. Germline CDR1 and CDR2: DFQATT and SNEGSKA (reference sequence). The CDR3 has 13 amino acids. Written as DNA, the CDR3 is TGCAGCGCCCGACTAGCGGACCAAGAGACCCAGTACTTC. It encodes CSARLADQETQYF.

This chain links TRBV7-9 with TRBJ1-2; D unresolved. The CDR3 is 16 amino acids. V gave up 1 base and J gave up 2 bases, with 14 bases separating them. Germline lookup yields CDR1 SEHNR and CDR2 FQNEAQ (reference sequence). The CDR3 sequence is CASSLESTLLNYGYTF. The CDR3 nucleotides read TGTGCCAGCAGCTTAGAGTCCACCCTACTAAACTATGGCTACACCTTC.

The table lists this clonotype with a count of one. A read error may produce the germline difference seen at one junction end. The chain links TRBV10-2 to TRBJ1-6, with D tentatively TRBD1 (5 bases). Germline V gene lookup returns CDR1 WSHSY and CDR2 SAAADI. The CDR3 is made up of 13 amino acids. The CDR3 is CATREGLHSPLHF. Here the CDR3 DNA reads TGTGCCACCAGGGAGGGACTACATTCACCCCTCCACTTT.

The gene calls are TRBV25-1 and TRBJ2-7; the match to TRBD1 covers 7 bases. Germline V gene sequence: CDR1 MGHDK, CDR2 SYGVNS. This CDR3 comprises 16 residues. Trimming at V came to 4 bases and at J to 0 bases, leaving 9 bases not matched to a gene. Written as DNA, the CDR3 is TGTGCCAGCAGTGGGGGACGGGACAGCTACTCCTACGAGCAGTACTTC. Translating gives CASSGGRDSYSYEQYF.

Worth noting for this clonotype: A much larger clone lies one base from this, so it may be a read error. The chain carries TRBV7-9 and TRBJ2-6, with a tentative D call TRBD1 (6 bases). CDR1 is SEHNR, CDR2 FQNEAQ, per germline (reference sequence). This CDR3 has 15 amino acids. The CDR3 DNA sequence: TGTGCCGGCAGCTTTCAGGGGTCTGGGGCCAACGTCCTGACTTTC. Its translation is CAGSFQGSGANVLTF.

Remarks on this clonotype: This sequence may be a read error, since a much larger clone differs from it by one base. V is TRBV12-3 or TRBV12-4 and J is TRBJ1-2, with TRBD1 matching 9 bases. The CDR3 runs 13 residues. Trimming cost V 6 bases and J 6 bases; bases outside gene matches: 5. CDR3 protein: CASSRTGEDGYTF. The CDR3 bases are TGTGCCAGCAGCCGGACAGGGGAGGATGGCTACACCTTC.

This clonotype was observed many times. This chain links TRBV29-1 with TRBJ2-5, with D perhaps assigned TRBD1 or TRBD2 (5 bases each). CDR1 SQVTM and CDR2 ANQGSEA come from the germline V gene. Trimming left V 3 bases short and J 4 bases short, with 9 bases between. The CDR3 extends over 12 amino acids. CDR3 sequence (DNA): TGCAGCGTTGAGCAGGGAGCAGAGACCCAGTACTTC. This translates into CSVEQGAETQYF.

This clonotype was counted many times. The CDR3 coding sequence is TGCAGTGCTAGATCAGCAGAGACCCAGTACTTC. Translated, it gives CSARSAETQYF. The chain links TRBV20-1 to TRBJ2-5; D call uncertain. CDR3 length: 11 residues. The V and J ends lost 2 bases and 4 bases respectively, with 5 bases between them. The germline gives CDR1 DFQATT, CDR2 SNEGSKA (reference sequence).

The J gene is TRBJ1-6, the V gene TRBV10-3; 7 nucleotides match TRBD1. J lost 4 bases, V lost 10 bases, and 4 bases had no gene match. Germline values: CDR1 ENHRY, CDR2 SYGVKD. The CDR3 length is 13 residues. CDR3 loop: CATRGQYNSPLHF. The CDR3 DNA reads TGTGCCACCCGGGGACAGTATAATTCACCCCTCCACTTT.